This T cell receptor beta chain was captured in a study of cytomegalovirus exposure and HLA in healthy donors. PCR employed 60 Vbeta and 13 Jbeta primers. Data came from immunoSEQ multiplex PCR; TCRdb stores just in-frame clones and leaves some out. The table lists about 160,000 clones, approximately 86% of them singletons, with almost 2% in the top ten. V lost 8 bases, J lost 6 bases, and 18 bases stayed unmatched. The V gene's germline CDR1 is SNHLY and CDR2 FYNNEI. This CDR3 comprises 17 residues. Specimen: PBMCs. The sequence derives from a woman aged 18-35 years in good health and CMV-seronegative. The rearrangement joins TRBV2 to TRBJ1-5; 8 nucleotides align to TRBD1. CDR3 sequence: CASSDRVFNPTSQPQHF. In DNA, the CDR3 is TGTGCCAGCTCGGACAGGGTGTTTAATCCCACCAGTCAGCCCCAGCATTTT.